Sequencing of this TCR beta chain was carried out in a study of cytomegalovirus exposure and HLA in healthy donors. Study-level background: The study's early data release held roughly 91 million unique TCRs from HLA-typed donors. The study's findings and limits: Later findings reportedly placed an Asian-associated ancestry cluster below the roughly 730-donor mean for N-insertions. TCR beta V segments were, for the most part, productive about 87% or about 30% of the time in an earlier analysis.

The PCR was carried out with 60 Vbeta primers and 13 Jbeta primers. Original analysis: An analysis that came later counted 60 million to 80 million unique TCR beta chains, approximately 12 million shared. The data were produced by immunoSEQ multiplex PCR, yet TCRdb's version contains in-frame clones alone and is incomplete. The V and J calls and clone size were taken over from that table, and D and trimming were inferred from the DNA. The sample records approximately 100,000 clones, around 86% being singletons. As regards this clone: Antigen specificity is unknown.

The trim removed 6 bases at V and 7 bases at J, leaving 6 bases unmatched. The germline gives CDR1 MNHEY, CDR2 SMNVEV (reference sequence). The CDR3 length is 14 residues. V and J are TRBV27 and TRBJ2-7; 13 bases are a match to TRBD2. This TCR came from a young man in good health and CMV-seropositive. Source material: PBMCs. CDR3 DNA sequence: TGTGCCAGCAGAACTAGCGGGAGGGCCGTTGAGCAGTACTTC. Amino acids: CASRTSGRAVEQYF.